The 4 T cell receptor beta chains below come from one sample, sequenced in a study of beta chain features in type 1 diabetes (dated by TCRdb to the late 2010s). No antigen is known for these receptors. The investigation overall reported the following: A moderate but significant shortening of TCRB CDR3 length was observed in type 1 diabetes patients in all four CD4+ subsets.

Library method: the immunoSEQ multiplex PCR assay. The entire isolated RNA was reverse transcribed using the High Capacity cDNA Reverse Transcription Kit, and thus expressed TCRB transcripts were sequenced. TCRdb obtained this table from immuneACCESS and retained in-frame rearrangements with V and J assigned. These tables miss some clones; where compared with another copy, unresolved V genes account for less than half of the shortfall, and the remainder is unexplained. Recorded for this sample are around 150,000 clones; about 8.1% of them occurred a single time. Of the sample, 0.54% falls within the top ten clones. Sequencing input: central memory CD4+ T cells from blood. The receptor source for this set is a woman aged 18-35 years with type 1 diabetes.

A few counts support this clone. This chain joins TRBV5-1 and TRBJ2-3; 8 bases are a match to TRBD2. Germline V gives CDR1 SGHRS, CDR2 YFSETQ. CDR3 size: 17 residues. Trimming took 2 bases from V and 5 from J; bases not matched to a gene: 13. Here the CDR3 DNA reads TGCGCCAGCAGCTTATCCCACGGGGCTAGCGGGTTAGATACGCAGTATTTT. Its protein is CASSLSHGASGLDTQYF.

This chain connects TRBV4-2 to TRBJ1-1; no definite D call. Germline V gene sequence: CDR1 LGHNA, CDR2 YNFKEQ. The CDR3 has 13 amino acids. V shed 7 bases and J shed 1 base, with 10 bases lying between them. CDR3 residues: CASNLGKNTEAFF. CDR3 DNA sequence: TGTGCCAGCAACCTCGGTAAGAACACTGAAGCTTTCTTT.

This clone has just a few counts. The rearrangement uses TRBV4-3 and TRBJ1-2, with D uncertain. The germline CDR1 and CDR2 sequences are LGHNA and YSLEER. With 1 base removed from V and 4 bases from J, the gap between germline ends came to 7 bases. The CDR3 is 13 residues long. The CDR3 nucleotides are TGCGCCAGCAGCCAAGTACCAGGCTATGGCTACACCTTC. It translates to CASSQVPGYGYTF.

The table lists this clone with a few counts. This chain links TRBV23-1 with TRBJ2-1; 14 nucleotides agree with TRBD2. TRBV23-1 is placed among ORFs of uncertain function. This CDR3 spans 15 amino acids. V shed 6 bases and J 6 bases; nucleotides not matched to a gene: 4. CDR3 sequence: CASRPGLAGGNEQFF. CDR3 bases: TGCGCCAGCAGGCCCGGACTAGCGGGAGGCAATGAGCAGTTCTTC.